This TCR beta chain came from a study of blood T cell repertoires in COVID-19 (dated by TCRdb to 2018 to 2021). At the level of the whole study: Samples covering the acute and convalescent phases of COVID-19 were provided by collaborators in the United States, Italy and Spain. The sample metadata nearly always contained a de-identified subject ID, COVID-19 status, age in years and sex. Where available, HLA class I and class II types were obtained from metadata supplied by the sample provider rather than from assay-based typing. Samples came from the ongoing ImmuneRACE study (first 160 participants) plus 1,254 subjects from 6 global collaborators. The material from the prospective study consisted of cDNA or gDNA derived from T cells, B-cell-depleted T cells, or PBMCs. The repertoires were made available in a free public database intended to serve as a resource for research on the immune response to SARS-CoV-2. Subjects who had been exposed to COVID-19, were actively infected with it, or had recovered from it provided the deeply sampled blood TCRbeta repertoires that made up the dataset.

TCRbeta CDR3 regions were amplified from genomic DNA by means of the immunoSEQ Assay, a bias-controlled multiplex PCR. Regarding the original processing steps: The number of nucleated cells in each sample was estimated by amplification of reference gene primers within the assay. Sequence reads were collapsed and filtered to measure the absolute abundance of every unique TCRbeta CDR3 rearrangement. For each sample, productive Simpson clonality was calculated as the square root of Simpson's diversity index across productive rearrangements. TCRdb holds this immuneACCESS table with in-frame rearrangements only. Some clones are missing; in checked studies, unresolved V genes explain under half, and the rest has no known cause. V, J and clone size reflect that table, while D and trimming were determined from the DNA. Counted in this sample were 300,000 or so clones; 65% to 85% of them appeared once. 1.2% of the sample belongs to the ten largest clones.

V loses 3 bases of germline sequence and J loses 5 bases, and the interval between the two ends is 8 bases. CDR1 and CDR2 are drawn from the germline V gene (reference sequence): SEHNR, FQNEAQ. Inclusive of the bounding cysteine and phenylalanine, the CDR3 is 12 residues long. Here the CDR3 DNA is all that survives: 36 bases in frame from base 1. Whole blood was collected in K2EDTA tubes by collaborating institutions according to the institutions' own protocols. For TCRbeta analysis, collaborators shipped samples as frozen whole blood, isolated PBMCs, or DNA extracted from either of those sample types. The investigation overall reported the following: How much clinical and demographic metadata was included differed by source and by participant, and the metadata was provided uncurated.

In the case of this clone: Which antigen it targets is not known. Base qualities were left out, and no much larger clone turns up one base away.

The material sequenced was peripheral blood. The chain is made from TRBV7-9 and TRBJ2-7, with no D gene named confidently. The clonotype comes from a woman aged 45-59 years with acute or convalescent COVID-19. Here is the DNA: TGTGCCAGCAGCTTCCGAGTGAACGAGCAGTACTTC. This sequence encodes CASSFRVNEQYF.